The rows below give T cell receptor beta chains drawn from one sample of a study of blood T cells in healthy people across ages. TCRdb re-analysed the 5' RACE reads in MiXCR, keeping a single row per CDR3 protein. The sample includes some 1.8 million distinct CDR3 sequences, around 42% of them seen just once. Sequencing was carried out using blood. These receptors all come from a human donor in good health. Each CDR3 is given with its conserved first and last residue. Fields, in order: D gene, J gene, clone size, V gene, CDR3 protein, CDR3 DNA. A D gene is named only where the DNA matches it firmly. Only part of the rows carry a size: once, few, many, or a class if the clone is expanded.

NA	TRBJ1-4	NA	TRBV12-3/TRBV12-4	CASSLLDVGEKLFF	TGTGCCAGCAGCCTGTTAGACGTCGGTGAAAAACTGTTTTTT
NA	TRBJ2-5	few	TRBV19	CASSIMASQETQYF	TGTGCCAGTAGTATTATGGCAAGTCAAGAGACCCAGTACTTC
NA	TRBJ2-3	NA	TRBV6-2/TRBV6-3	CASTTRGGPSSTDTQYF	TGTGCCAGCACCACGAGGGGGGGGCCTTCTAGCACAGATACGCAGTATTTT
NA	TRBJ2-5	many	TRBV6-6	CASSSYQETQYF	TGTGCCAGCAGCTCGTACCAAGAGACCCAGTACTTC
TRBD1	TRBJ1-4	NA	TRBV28	CASRPDRGSYEKLFF	TGTGCCAGCAGGCCGGACAGGGGAAGTTATGAAAAACTGTTTTTT
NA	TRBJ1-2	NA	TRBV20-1	CSASRGHRVRGYTF	TGCAGTGCTAGCAGGGGACACCGAGTAAGGGGCTACACCTTC
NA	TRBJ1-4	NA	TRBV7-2	CASSLALDNEKLFF	TGTGCCAGCAGCTTAGCGCTGGACAATGAAAAACTGTTTTTT
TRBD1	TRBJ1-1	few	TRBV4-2	CASSHLQGADTEAFF	TGTGCCAGCAGCCACCTTCAGGGGGCCGACACTGAAGCTTTCTTT
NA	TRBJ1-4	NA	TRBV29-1	CSVEDDSATNEKLFF	TGCAGCGTTGAAGATGACAGTGCAACTAATGAAAAACTGTTTTTT
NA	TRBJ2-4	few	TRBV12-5	CASGLGLDTEQYF	TGTGCTAGTGGTTTGGGCCTGGACACTGAGCAGTACTTC
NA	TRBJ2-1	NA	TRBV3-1	CASSQDPSESYNEQFF	TGTGCCAGCAGCCAAGATCCCAGCGAATCCTACAATGAGCAGTTCTTC
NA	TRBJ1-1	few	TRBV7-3	CASSLTGQGNYEAFF	TGTGCCAGCAGCTTAACGGGGCAGGGTAATTATGAAGCTTTCTTT
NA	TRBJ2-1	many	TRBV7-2	CASSLAAGLYNEQFF	TGTGCCAGCAGCTTAGCTGCAGGCCTCTACAATGAGCAGTTCTTC
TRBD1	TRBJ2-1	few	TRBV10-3	CAISATMPRDRFSSYNEQFF	TGTGCCATCAGTGCGACAATGCCACGGGACAGATTTAGCTCCTACAATGAGCAGTTCTTC
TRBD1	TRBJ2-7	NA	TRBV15	CATSDQPGTGAYEQYF	TGTGCCACCAGCGATCAACCCGGGACAGGAGCCTACGAGCAGTACTTC
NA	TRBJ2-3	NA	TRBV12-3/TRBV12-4	CASSDRNTDTQYF	TGTGCCAGCAGCGACAGGAACACAGATACGCAGTATTTT
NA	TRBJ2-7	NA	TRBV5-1	CASSFQDSSQEAQYF	TGCGCCAGCAGCTTTCAGGACAGTTCCCAAGAGGCCCAGTACTTC